Listed here are 5 T cell receptor beta chains from one sample, sequenced in a study of vaccination and CD4 T cells after COVID-19. The assay that was used to sequence DNA from cultured CD4+ T cells was the Oncomine TCR Beta short-read assay. MiXCR, run by TCRdb on the PCR reads, gives a single entry per CDR3 protein. The sample lists about 25,000 distinct CDR3 sequences; 28% were seen once. The time point denotes: late sampling 161 to 241 days after vaccination in a few convalescent patients. Treatment indicated: approximately nine-day PBMC culture with coronavirus spike peptide pools or control peptides (ViraFEST assay). For these TCRs, the target antigens are not known. This material consisted of CD4+ T cells from blood, cultured in vitro, taken about 7 months after SARS-CoV-2 vaccination. These receptors all stem from a human donor who had recovered from COVID-19.

The J gene is TRBJ2-3, the V gene TRBV2; no clear D gene. Germline loops: CDR1 SNHLY, CDR2 FYNNEI. Trimming cost V 1 base and J 6 bases, with 5 bases left between them. The CDR3 covers 12 residues. CDR3 DNA: TGTGCCAGCAGTGAAGTTGTCGATACGCAGTATTTT. Its protein product is CASSEVVDTQYF.

This clonotype has only a few counts. The chain uses TRBV7-2 and TRBJ2-1; 15 bases fit TRBD2. J was trimmed by 12 bases and V by 0 bases; bases with no gene match: 6. Germline V CDR1 and CDR2: SGHTA, FQGNSA. The CDR3 contains 16 residues. CDR3 bases: TGTGCCAGCAGCTTAGCAGGACTAGCGGGAGGGCCGGTGCAGTTCTTC. Amino acid sequence: CASSLAGLAGGPVQFF.

The V gene is TRBV24-1, the J gene TRBJ2-5, with D tentatively TRBD2 (5 bases). CDR3 length: 13 amino acids. V lost 4 bases, J lost 5 bases, and 10 bases lay in between. The V gene's germline CDR1 is KGHDR and CDR2 SFDVKD. The CDR3 spells CATSEFEGETQYF. DNA for the CDR3: TGTGCCACCAGTGAATTTGAGGGCGAGACCCAGTACTTC.

Note on this clonotype: One end of the junction does not line up with germline, which may come from a read error. V and J are TRBV7-8 and TRBJ2-5; the match to TRBD1 covers 9 bases. The CDR3 is made up of 15 amino acids. Germline CDR1 SGHVS, CDR2 FQNEAQ. The CDR3 sequence: CACSWGTGQGETQYF. The DNA for the CDR3 is TGTGCCTGCAGCTGGGGGACAGGGCAGGGGGAGACCCAGTACTTC.

The chain joins TRBV7-3 to TRBJ2-1, with D uncertain. There are 15 residues in the CDR3. CDR1 is SGHTA, CDR2 FQGTGA, per germline. V was trimmed by 6 bases and J by 0 bases, leaving 12 bases between them. CDR3 protein: CASRAEPSSYNEQFF. The CDR3 bases are TGTGCCAGCAGGGCGGAACCCAGCTCCTACAATGAGCAGTTCTTC.